This record concerns one TCR beta chain sequence. Its specificity is unknown. An end of the junction does not agree with germline; a read error may underlie this. This sample also contains other DNA sequences that code for the same CDR3. The data belong to a study of cytomegalovirus exposure and HLA in healthy donors. Study overall: An analysis done earlier identified some 120 million unique TCR beta sequences from around 180 million T cells. Whole-study results and caveats: Most subjects' HLA-A and HLA-B alleles were reportedly predicted from TCR beta sequences. With DRB1 most and HLA-C fewest, TCR association rates differed between HLA loci in a later analysis.

The CDR3 has 13 amino acids. Germline loops: CDR1 MNHEY, CDR2 SMNVEV (reference sequence). 13 Jbeta primers and 60 Vbeta primers were used for the PCR. In the original analysis: In a later analysis, 80 million to 100 million unique TCR beta chains included roughly 11 million shared by two or more donors. Method: immunoSEQ multiplex PCR; TCRdb's copy keeps in-frame clones and lacks some. V, J and clone size reflect that table, while D and trimming were determined from the DNA. The sample yields about 110,000 clones, 70% seen once. This receptor was obtained from a middle-aged man in good health and CMV-seropositive. The sample consisted of PBMCs. This chain connects TRBV27 to TRBJ2-5, with TRBD2 matching 8 bases. The CDR3 spells CASSRAGVETQYF. The DNA of the CDR3 is TGCGCCAGCAGTCGAGCGGGAGTTGAGACCCAGTACTTC.